This T cell receptor beta chain originates from a study of T cells in Graves' hyperthyroidism and ophthalmopathy. Trimming took off 0 bases at V and 1 base at J, with 10 bases between the two ends. The CDR3 spans 16 residues. Per the germline V gene, CDR1 is SNHLY and CDR2 is FYNNEI. Using RNA transcripts as the source, TCR beta CDR3 regions were amplified. The study used the HTBI primer set for a first-round RT-PCR of the TCR CDR3. TCRdb itself ran the multiplex PCR reads through MiXCR, one entry per CDR3 protein. In the table there are 80,000 to 100,000 distinct CDR3 sequences, approximately 39% of which are singletons.

This clonotype originated in a woman in her twenties or thirties with Graves' hyperthyroidism. The chain couples TRBV2 to TRBJ1-5; no clear D gene. Sequencing was done on a sample of peripheral blood or thyroid tissue (not recorded which). CDR3 in DNA: TGTGCCAGCAGTGAAGCGGCGGGGTGGAGCAATCAGCCCCAGCATTTT. Amino acids: CASSEAAGWSNQPQHF.